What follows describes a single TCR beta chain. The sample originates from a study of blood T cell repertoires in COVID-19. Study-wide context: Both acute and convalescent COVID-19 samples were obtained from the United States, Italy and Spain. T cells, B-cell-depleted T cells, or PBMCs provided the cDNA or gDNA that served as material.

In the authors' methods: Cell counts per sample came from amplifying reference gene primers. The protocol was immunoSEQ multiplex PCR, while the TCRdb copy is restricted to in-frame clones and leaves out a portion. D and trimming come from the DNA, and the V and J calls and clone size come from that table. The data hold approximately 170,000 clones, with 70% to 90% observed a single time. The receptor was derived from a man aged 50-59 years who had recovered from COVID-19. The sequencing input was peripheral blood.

The CDR3, as DNA: TGCGCCAGCAGCTCGAAAGGGGGGAACACTGAAGCTTTCTTT. It specifies CASSSKGGNTEAFF. The genes are TRBV5-1 and TRBJ1-1; a possible D gene is TRBD1 (6 bases). The CDR3 spans 14 residues. Germline CDR1 reads SGHRS; CDR2 reads YFSETQ. V lost 3 bases and J 1 base, leaving 10 bases between the germline ends.